The present T cell receptor beta chain was sequenced within a study of human T cells and chemical hapten exposure. TCRdb recomputed calls from the RACE reads with MiXCR, one row per CDR3 protein. The repertoire includes approximately 400,000 distinct CDR3 sequences, more than 4.5% of them detected once, and about 2.1% sits in the top ten. The CDR3 has 12 amino acids. Germline CDR1 SGHRS, CDR2 YFSETQ. The V end lost 2 bases, the J end lost 6 bases, and 9 bases lay between the germline ends. Time point described: patch test 1, 2 weeks after DPC sensitization. Treatment denoted: therapeutic diphenylcyclopropenone sensitization with weekly scalp DPC. This clonotype has a handful of counts.

The sample in question was whole blood, obtained in connection with sensitization to the hapten diphenylcyclopropenone (DPC). The origin of this receptor is a woman aged 45-60 years with alopecia areata. Some clones in this sample may be carry-over from other donors' samples. This rearrangement joins TRBV5-1 to TRBJ2-7; a weak D match, TRBD1 (6 bases). CDR3 nucleotide sequence: TGCGCCAGCAGCTTTACAGGGAGCGAGCAGTACTTC. Residues: CASSFTGSEQYF.